Sequencing of this T cell receptor (beta chain) was carried out in a study of neurological immune-mediated disorders. This clonotype was detected many times. CDR3 length: 18 amino acids. The V and J ends lost 6 bases and 1 base respectively, with 21 bases between them. CDR1 and CDR2 from the germline V gene are WSHSY and SAAADI. Time point reported: longitudinal time-point 2. MiXCR was run by TCRdb on the 5' RACE reads, yielding one entry per CDR3 protein. Among some 60,000 distinct CDR3 sequences listed, less than 10% were seen once. The receptor's source is a man aged 30 to 45 in good health. Sequenced sample: PBMCs. This chain uses TRBV10-2 with TRBJ2-2, with D unclear. In nucleotides, the CDR3 is TGCGCCAGCAGCTTCGAAACGGACCGCACGCTGAACACCGGGGAGCTGTTTTTT. This codes for CASSFETDRTLNTGELFF.